Sequencing of this T cell receptor delta chain was carried out in a study of gamma-delta T cells after stem cell transplantation. With CATT, TCRdb re-called clones from the RT-PCR reads. The sample consists of around 13,000 delta-chain clones, roughly 30% of them appearing once. This clone was seen a handful of times. The CDR3 is 20 residues long. Losses at the gene ends were 5 bases for V and 0 bases for J; bases not matched to a gene: 18. Germline CDR1 reads TSWWSYY; CDR2 reads QGS. The sequenced sample was gamma-delta T cells. V gene TRDV1 combines with J gene TRDJ1, with TRDD3 identical over 10 bases. The receptor was isolated from a human donor. It is not recorded whose cells these are; they may come from a transplant donor. The CDR3 reads CALGPRPFITGGLHTDKLIF. The CDR3 nucleotides are TGTGCTCTTGGGCCAAGGCCTTTCATTACTGGGGGATTACACACCGATAAACTCATCTTT.